Below, 30 T cell receptor beta chains from the same sample are listed, as sequenced in a study of T-cell memory formation after mild COVID-19 (TCRdb year 2021). The protocol used for the library was 5' RACE. Sequencing used an Illumina NovaSeq 6000. In TCRdb, the public reads were trimmed at Q25 with fastp and aligned with MiXCR, with productive beta chains retained. For every CDR3 protein sequence, its rows merge into one entry that carries the most common genes and DNA. This sample comprises 500,000 to 550,000 distinct CDR3 sequences, around 21% of them detected only once. The top ten clones comprise around 12% of the sample. Sequenced material: PBMCs or a T cell subset sorted from them (not recorded which). The receptors were sampled from an adult woman who had mild COVID-19 (a few samples of this study predate the infection). The sample titles of this study are shuffled in the database, so cell type and time point are left out; the donor was told from shared clones.

The chain couples TRBV6-2 or TRBV6-3 to TRBJ2-1; a possible D gene is TRBD1 (6 bases). The CDR3 is made up of 13 amino acids. CDR1 and CDR2 (germline): MNHEY, SVGEGT. V lost 6 bases and J 3 bases, leaving 9 bases between the germline ends. The CDR3 region has the DNA TGTGCCAGCAGGGAGGACAGCTACAATGAGCAGTTCTTC. It codes for CASREDSYNEQFF.

The chain joins TRBV6-6 to TRBJ2-3; 9 bases agree with TRBD2. J gave up 0 bases and V 0 bases, and 10 bases lay outside the gene matches. The CDR3 is made up of 19 amino acids. Germline loops: CDR1 MNHNY, CDR2 SVGAGI (reference sequence). Written as DNA, the CDR3 is TGTGCCAGCAGTTACTCTGGAAGTAGCGGGGGCCTTAGCACAGATACGCAGTATTTT. It yields the protein CASSYSGSSGGLSTDTQYF.

The gene calls are TRBV13 and TRBJ1-2; D is possibly TRBD1 (5 bases). The germline V gene encodes CDR1 PRHDT and CDR2 FYEKMQ (reference sequence). V was clipped by 1 base and J by 4 bases, with 19 bases between them. This CDR3 region has 17 residues. This CDR3 reads CASSLAAGYAMSYGYTF. CDR3 nucleotide sequence: TGTGCCAGCAGCTTAGCGGCAGGGTATGCGATGAGCTATGGCTACACCTTC.

The chain combines TRBV5-1 with TRBJ2-7; D gene uncertain. Germline lookup yields CDR1 SGHRS and CDR2 YFSETQ. The CDR3 contains 14 residues. With 6 bases removed from V and 2 bases from J, the gap between germline ends came to 15 bases. The CDR3 protein is CASKEWTGTYEQYF. In DNA, the CDR3 is TGCGCCAGCAAGGAATGGACGGGTACCTACGAGCAGTACTTC.

This clonotype came up a few times. The rearrangement links TRBV12-3 or TRBV12-4 to TRBJ2-5, with a weak D call TRBD2 (6 bases). V lost 0 bases and J lost 0, with 11 bases in between. The CDR3 is made up of 16 amino acids. Written as DNA, the CDR3 is TGTGCCAGCAGTTTAGCGGAGGGGACTTACCAAGAGACCCAGTACTTC. It codes for CASSLAEGTYQETQYF.

The chain combines TRBV11-3 with TRBJ2-1; D is perhaps TRBD2 (6 bases). The CDR3 has 17 amino acids. Trimming removed 5 bases from V and 3 bases from J, with 20 bases in between. CDR1 is SGHNT, CDR2 YENEEA, per germline. CDR3 loop: CASSPVGRDGIYNEQFF. The DNA for the CDR3 is TGTGCCAGCAGCCCCGTGGGGCGGGATGGTATCTACAATGAGCAGTTCTTC.

The chain combines TRBV9 with TRBJ2-3, with 8 bases matching TRBD2. Per germline, CDR1 SGDLS and CDR2 YYNGEE. This CDR3 is built from 16 residues. V dropped 3 bases and J dropped 2; count of bases not matched to a gene: 8. The CDR3 here is CASSAGGAYPTDTQYF. CDR3 in DNA: TGTGCCAGCAGCGCGGGGGGGGCTTACCCCACAGATACGCAGTATTTT.

This chain joins TRBV3-1 and TRBJ2-1, with TRBD2 matching over 14 bases. The CDR3 is made up of 19 amino acids. The junction had 10 bases not matched to a gene; V was cut back by 5 bases and J by 1 base. The germline CDR1 and CDR2 sequences are LGHDT and YNNKEL (reference sequence). The DNA of the CDR3 is TGTGCCAGCAGCGGTAGGGGACTAGCGGGAGCTAAGTCCTACAATGAGCAGTTCTTC. Its protein is CASSGRGLAGAKSYNEQFF.

This clonotype was seen ten or more times. The chain carries TRBV6-5 and TRBJ1-4; a weak D match, TRBD1 (6 bases). In germline, CDR1 is MNHEY, CDR2 SVGAGI. The CDR3 is made up of 12 amino acids. DNA for the CDR3: TGTGTGGTCACAGGGTTTGGTGAAAAACTGTTTTTT. Translating it yields CVVTGFGEKLFF.

The chain has TRBV6-1 and TRBJ2-5, with 7 bases lining up with TRBD1. The J segment lost 2 bases and the V segment lost 3 bases, leaving 9 bases of the junction unmatched. The CDR3 contains 16 residues. Germline V lookup: CDR1 MNHNS, CDR2 SASEGT. The CDR3 reads CASSESWWDSQETQYF. The CDR3 DNA reads as TGTGCCAGCAGTGAGTCGTGGTGGGACAGTCAAGAGACCCAGTACTTC.

The V gene is TRBV5-1, the J gene TRBJ2-1, with a weak D call TRBD2 (6 bases). Germline values: CDR1 SGHRS, CDR2 YFSETQ. V was shortened by 4 bases and J by 0 bases, with 14 bases between the two germline ends. The CDR3 runs to 16 residues. The CDR3 reads CASSPGGKSSYNEQFF. The CDR3 DNA reads as TGCGCCAGCAGCCCGGGCGGGAAGAGCTCCTACAATGAGCAGTTCTTC.

This clonotype was counted between two and nine times. V and J are TRBV28 and TRBJ2-5; TRBD1 is a possible D gene (5 bases). The germline gives CDR1 MDHEN, CDR2 SYDVKM. This CDR3 is 15 amino acids long. Trimming took 3 bases from V and 2 from J, leaving 13 bases between them. The CDR3 coding sequence is TGTGCCAGCAGTTTTCCCGACAGAGTGCAAGAGACCCAGTACTTC. Encoded protein: CASSFPDRVQETQYF.

This clonotype was seen ten or more times. A junction end diverges from the germline sequence, so it may reflect a read error. This chain uses TRBV12-3 or TRBV12-4 with TRBJ2-3, with 9 bases matching TRBD2. The CDR3 runs 15 residues. CDR3 nucleotide sequence: TGTGCCAGCAGCTTAGCGGGAGTACGTCGAGATACGCAGTATTTT. This encodes CASSLAGVRRDTQYF.

The V and J genes are TRBV20-1 and TRBJ1-2; D is undetermined. The germline V gene has CDR1 DFQATT and CDR2 SNEGSKA (reference sequence). V lost 3 bases, J lost 0 bases, and 11 bases lay in between. The CDR3 has 14 residues. This CDR3 is CSASSGEANYGYTF. The CDR3 DNA reads TGCAGTGCTAGTTCCGGGGAAGCTAACTATGGCTACACCTTC.

This chain connects TRBV5-6 to TRBJ2-1, with D perhaps TRBD2 (6 bases). V was cut by 3 bases and J by 4 bases, with 17 bases left in between. This CDR3 region has 16 residues. CDR1 and CDR2 from the germline V gene are SGHDT and YYEEEE. The DNA of the CDR3 is TGTGCCAGCAGCTATCGTGGGCGGGGTAGATACAATGAGCAGTTCTTC. Translation: CASSYRGRGRYNEQFF.

This clonotype was detected only a few times. The rearrangement links TRBV7-9 to TRBJ2-1; 8 bases map to TRBD1. This CDR3 has 15 amino acids. Germline lookup yields CDR1 SEHNR and CDR2 FQNEAQ (reference sequence). Trimming removed 5 bases from V and 6 bases from J; junction bases left unmatched: 9. The CDR3 region is CASSLGDRLRNEQFF. CDR3 sequence (DNA): TGTGCCAGCAGCCTCGGGGACAGGCTACGCAATGAGCAGTTCTTC.

In this sample, this clonotype turned up many times. The chain couples TRBV12-3 or TRBV12-4 to TRBJ2-3, with D hard to call. The CDR3 consists of 11 residues. Trimming removed 6 bases at V and 6 bases at J, with 7 bases between. The CDR3 protein is CASSRADTQYF. The CDR3 nucleotides read TGTGCCAGCAGCCGAGCGGATACGCAGTATTTT.

This clonotype was observed a few times. This rearrangement joins TRBV12-3 or TRBV12-4 to TRBJ2-5, with a tentative D call TRBD2 (6 bases). This CDR3 region has 14 residues. V was trimmed by 4 bases and J by 3 bases, leaving 12 bases between them. The CDR3 loop reads CASSSRGGEETQYF. The DNA of the CDR3 is TGTGCCAGCAGTTCCCGTGGCGGGGAAGAGACCCAGTACTTC.

The genes are TRBV5-1 and TRBJ1-1; TRBD1 might be the D (5 bases). CDR3 length: 14 residues. Trimming shortened V by 3 bases and J by 4 bases, and 13 bases separated the two germline ends. Germline V gene sequence: CDR1 SGHRS, CDR2 YFSETQ. CDR3 loop: CASSWAGSGTEAFF. As DNA, the CDR3 is TGCGCCAGCAGCTGGGCAGGGTCGGGCACTGAAGCTTTCTTT. Based on the CDR3 plus reference TRBV5-1 and TRBJ1-1, the full variable domain is KAGVTQTPRYLIKTRGQQVTLSCSPISGHRSVSWYQQTPGQGLQFLFEYFSETQRNKGNFPGRFSGRQFSNSRSEMNVSTLELGDSALYLCASSWAGSGTEAFFGQGTRLTVV.

CDR3 loop: CASSSTLYEQYF. In DNA form, the CDR3 reads TGCGCCAGCAGTTCGACCCTCTACGAGCAGTACTTC. The V call is TRBV5-1, the J call TRBJ2-7; D is unclear. CDR3 length equals 12 residues. Germline-derived CDR1 and CDR2 are SGHRS and YFSETQ. V was shortened by 5 bases and J by 3 bases, with 9 bases between the two germline ends.

The chain uses TRBV7-9 and TRBJ1-2, with 10 nucleotides matching TRBD1. Trimming removed 0 bases from V and 7 bases from J; junction bases left unmatched: 2. This CDR3 has 14 amino acids. The germline CDR1 and CDR2 sequences are SEHNR and FQNEAQ (reference sequence). CDR3 amino acids: CASSLADRGLGYTF. The CDR3 bases are TGTGCCAGCAGCTTAGCCGACAGGGGGCTTGGCTACACCTTC.

The chain has TRBV11-1 and TRBJ2-7, with D maybe TRBD2 (5 bases). The length of the CDR3 is 14 residues. The V gene's germline CDR1 is SGHAT and CDR2 FQDESV (reference sequence). V dropped 6 bases and J dropped 3 bases, with 15 bases sitting between them. In DNA, the CDR3 is TGTGCCAGCAGTTCCGCCATGGAGGTCTACGAGCAGTACTTC. Amino acids: CASSSAMEVYEQYF.

The gene calls are TRBV7-9 and TRBJ2-1, with D uncertain. CDR3 length: 11 amino acids. In germline, CDR1 is SEHNR, CDR2 FQNEAQ (reference sequence). V lost 9 bases to trimming and J lost 3 bases, with 6 bases between them. CDR3 DNA: TGTGCCAGTTCTATCTACAATGAGCAGTTCTTC. It encodes CASSIYNEQFF.

The chain has TRBV12-3 or TRBV12-4 and TRBJ2-1; TRBD2 agrees at 11 bases. The CDR3 extends over 16 amino acids. The V segment lost 5 bases and the J segment 9 bases; nucleotides outside the gene matches: 12. The CDR3 DNA follows: TGTGCCAGCAGTGACGGTCTAGCGGGAGGTCACACTGAGCAGTTCTTC. This gives the protein CASSDGLAGGHTEQFF.

This clonotype came up a few times. The J gene is TRBJ1-1, the V gene TRBV24-1; TRBD1 aligns across 8 bases. The J segment lost 7 bases and the V segment lost 4 bases, leaving 7 bases of the junction unmatched. The CDR3 extends over 14 amino acids. Germline V CDR1 and CDR2: KGHDR, SFDVKD. This CDR3 reads CATSDSGGADEAFF. The CDR3 DNA follows: TGTGCCACCAGTGACTCAGGGGGCGCGGATGAAGCTTTCTTT.

This clonotype was observed a handful of times. The chain recombines TRBV7-9 with TRBJ2-5; TRBD1 aligns across 9 bases. Trimming at V came to 6 bases and at J to 5 bases, leaving 7 bases not matched to a gene. The CDR3 spans 14 residues. CDR1 is SEHNR and CDR2 is FQNEAQ in the germline V gene (reference sequence). For the CDR3, the DNA is TGTGCCAGCAGGCGGGGACAGGGATATGAGACCCAGTACTTC. It translates to CASRRGQGYETQYF.

This clonotype was detected only a few times. The chain links TRBV10-2 to TRBJ2-7, with D tentatively TRBD1 or TRBD2 (6 bases each). V dropped 1 base and J dropped 0 bases, with 10 bases sitting between them. CDR1 is WSHSY and CDR2 is SAAADI in the germline V gene. The CDR3 covers 15 residues. The chain's CDR3 is CASSELGGSSYEQYF. As DNA, the CDR3 is TGCGCCAGCAGTGAGTTAGGGGGGAGCTCCTACGAGCAGTACTTC.

The rearrangement joins TRBV5-1 to TRBJ1-2, with 8 bases fitting TRBD1. Germline V gives CDR1 SGHRS, CDR2 YFSETQ. This CDR3 region has 15 residues. With 3 bases clipped from V and 0 bases from J, the junction kept 4 bases outside the gene matches. CDR3 nucleotides: TGCGCCAGCAGCTCCGGACAGGGAGCTAACTATGGCTACACCTTC. This translates into CASSSGQGANYGYTF.

This clonotype was counted only a few times. The rearrangement joins TRBV19 to TRBJ1-2, with D perhaps TRBD1 (5 bases). Germline V gene data show CDR1 as LNHDA and CDR2 as SQIVND (reference sequence). Between the trimmed V and J ends, which lost 5 bases and 4 bases, there was a span of 11 bases. The CDR3 is made up of 13 amino acids. CDR3 DNA: TGTGCCAGTAGTCACCGGGACCCCTATGGCTACACCTTC. Its protein product is CASSHRDPYGYTF. The entire variable domain, with the rest obtained from reference TRBV19 and TRBJ1-2, is as follows: DGGITQSPKYLFRKEGQNVTLSCEQNLNHDAMYWYRQDPGQGLRLIYYSQIVNDFQKGDIAEGYSVSREKKESFPLTVTSAQKNPTAFYLCASSHRDPYGYTFGSGTRLTVV.

This clonotype has a handful of counts. This sequence joins TRBV28 and TRBJ2-7; D remains unclear. V lost 5 bases and J lost 3, with 17 bases in between. CDR3 length: 15 residues. Germline-derived CDR1 and CDR2 are MDHEN and SYDVKM. The CDR3 sequence is CASSRRVPLNYEQYF. CDR3 sequence (DNA): TGTGCCAGCAGTCGTCGGGTACCTCTAAACTACGAGCAGTACTTC.